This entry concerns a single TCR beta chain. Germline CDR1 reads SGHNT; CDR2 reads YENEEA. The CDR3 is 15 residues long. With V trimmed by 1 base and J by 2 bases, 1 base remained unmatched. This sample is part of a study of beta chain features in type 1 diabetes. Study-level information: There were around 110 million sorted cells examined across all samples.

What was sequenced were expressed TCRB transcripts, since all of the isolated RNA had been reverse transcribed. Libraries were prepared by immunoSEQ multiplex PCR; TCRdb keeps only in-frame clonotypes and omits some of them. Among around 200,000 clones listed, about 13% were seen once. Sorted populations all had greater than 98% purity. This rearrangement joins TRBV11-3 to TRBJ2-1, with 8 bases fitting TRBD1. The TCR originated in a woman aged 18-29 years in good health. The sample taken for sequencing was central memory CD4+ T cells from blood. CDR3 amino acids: CASSLGQGTYNEQFF. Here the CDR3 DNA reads TGTGCCAGCAGCTTAGGACAGGGGACCTACAATGAGCAGTTCTTC.